Following are 28 T cell receptor beta chains from one sample sequenced in a study of human T cells and chemical hapten exposure. Time point indicated: healthy volunteer bleed at 2 weeks. The authors extracted total RNA from unfractionated whole blood. TCRdb analysed the RACE reads with MiXCR anew, one entry per CDR3 protein. The sample lists around 130,000 distinct CDR3 sequences, approximately 9.5% occurring once. Material: whole blood. Receptors were obtained from a male donor in good health. Some clones in this sample may be carry-over from other donors' samples.

The CDR3 protein is CASGMRDRGHEQYF. DNA of the CDR3: TGTGCCTCTGGAATGAGGGACAGGGGACACGAGCAGTACTTC. The J gene is TRBJ2-7, the V gene TRBV18; TRBD1 matches 10 bases. The germline gives CDR1 KGHSH, CDR2 LQKENI. V lost 11 bases and J lost 5; bases outside the gene matches: 12. The CDR3 has 14 amino acids.

The chain links TRBV12-5 to TRBJ2-1; TRBD2 aligns across 13 bases. Trimming at V came to 0 bases and at J to 5 bases, leaving 1 base not matched to a gene. The V gene's germline CDR1 is LGHNT and CDR2 FRNRAP. The CDR3 length is 16 residues. For the CDR3, the DNA is TGTGCTAGTGGTTTGGTCACTAGCGGGGGGGACAATGAGCAGTTCTTC. Its translation: CASGLVTSGGDNEQFF.

The gene calls are TRBV5-1 and TRBJ1-5; TRBD1 might be the D (6 bases). The V end lost 1 base, the J end lost 3 bases, and 11 bases lay between the germline ends. This CDR3 is built from 15 residues. Germline CDR1 and CDR2: SGHRS and YFSETQ. The CDR3 region is CASSLSGVNNQPQHF. The CDR3 nucleotides are TGCGCCAGCAGCTTGTCAGGGGTGAACAATCAGCCCCAGCATTTT.

This clonotype has ten or more counts. The chain's CDR3 is CASTTLAKNIQYF. The CDR3 DNA follows: TGTGCCAGCACCACCTTAGCCAAAAACATTCAGTACTTC. This chain links TRBV12-3 or TRBV12-4 with TRBJ2-4; D gene uncertain. The CDR3 runs to 13 residues. The ends were cut back, 7 bases at V and 0 bases at J, with 7 bases in the middle.

This clonotype was picked up many times. The V call is TRBV11-2, the J call TRBJ2-5; D is ambiguous. CDR1 and CDR2 (germline): SGHAT, FQNNGV. V was pared by 2 bases and J by 0 bases, with 7 bases between. The CDR3 is 14 residues long. The DNA for the CDR3 is TGTGCCAGCAGCTTATTTTTAAACCAAGAGACCCAGTACTTC. It specifies CASSLFLNQETQYF.

This clonotype has more than one count but fewer than ten. V usage is TRBV18 and J usage is TRBJ2-1; D unresolved. This CDR3 contains 14 residues. V shed 2 bases and J shed 2 bases, with 7 bases lying between them. Germline assignment: CDR1 KGHSH and CDR2 LQKENI. Here the CDR3 reads CASSPVLPYNEQFF. For the CDR3, the DNA is TGTGCCAGCTCACCAGTCTTACCCTACAATGAGCAGTTCTTC.

The gene calls are TRBV12-3 or TRBV12-4 and TRBJ1-6, with TRBD1 as a possible D gene (6 bases). The CDR3 sequence is 19 residues long. With 5 bases removed from V and 4 bases from J, the gap between germline ends came to 24 bases. The CDR3 DNA sequence: TGTGCCAGCAGTCCCATTGGGGACCGGGGGGCTTATTATAATTCACCCCTCCACTTT. Protein: CASSPIGDRGAYYNSPLHF.

This clonotype was seen many times. This chain connects TRBV5-5 to TRBJ2-3; TRBD2 matches at 11 bases. Trimming at V came to 5 bases and at J to 0 bases, leaving 5 bases not matched to a gene. The CDR3 covers 16 residues. Germline V lookup: CDR1 SGHKS, CDR2 YYEKEE (reference sequence). CDR3 sequence (DNA): TGTGCCAGCAGTTCCGGGACTAGCGGAAGCACAGATACGCAGTATTTT. Translated, it gives CASSSGTSGSTDTQYF.

This clonotype appeared a few times. This rearrangement joins TRBV4-3 to TRBJ2-7; a possible D gene is TRBD1 (6 bases). V dropped 3 bases and J dropped 3 bases, with 18 bases sitting between them. This CDR3 spans 16 amino acids. The V gene's germline CDR1 is LGHNA and CDR2 YSLEER. The CDR3 DNA sequence: TGCGCCAGCAGCCACGGGGTAAGGACAGATCTCTACGAGCAGTACTTC. Protein: CASSHGVRTDLYEQYF.

The J gene is TRBJ2-5, the V gene TRBV29-1; 8 nucleotides line up with TRBD1. Looked up from germline, CDR1 is SQVTM and CDR2 is ANQGSEA. V dropped 5 bases and J dropped 5; count of bases not matched to a gene: 7. The CDR3 runs to 13 residues. The CDR3 DNA is TGCAGCGTTCAGGACAGGGTTCGGGAGACCCAGTACTTC. Its translation is CSVQDRVRETQYF.

This clonotype was seen repeatedly, ten times or more. The chain recombines TRBV5-4 with TRBJ2-1; 10 bases line up with TRBD2. CDR1 and CDR2 (germline): SGHNT, YYREEE (reference sequence). V lost 1 base and J lost 9; bases outside the gene matches: 7. This CDR3 is 15 amino acids long. The CDR3 is CASSLWLAGDSEQFF. The DNA for the CDR3 is TGTGCCAGCAGCTTGTGGCTAGCGGGGGATAGTGAGCAGTTCTTC. The whole variable domain, filled in from reference TRBV5-4 and TRBJ2-1, reads ETGVTQSPTHLIKTRGQQVTLRCSSQSGHNTVSWYQQALGQGPQFIFQYYREEENGRGNFPPRFSGLQFPNYSSELNVNALELDDSALYLCASSLWLAGDSEQFFGPGTRLTVL.

The genes are TRBV30 and TRBJ2-7; 11 nucleotides match TRBD2. Germline CDR1 and CDR2: GTSNPN and SVGIG (reference sequence). Trimming cost V 5 bases and J 3 bases; bases outside gene matches: 6. This CDR3 spans 14 amino acids. CDR3 in amino acids: CAWGGTSGFYEQYF. The CDR3 nucleotides read TGTGCCTGGGGAGGGACTAGCGGATTCTACGAGCAGTACTTC.

This clonotype was counted a few times. CDR3: CASTLGGGSGANVLTF. For the CDR3, the DNA is TGTGCCAGCACTCTCGGTGGGGGTTCAGGGGCCAACGTCCTGACTTTC. The chain joins TRBV6-5 to TRBJ2-6; either TRBD1 or TRBD2 may supply D (5 bases each). Per the germline V gene, CDR1 is MNHEY and CDR2 is SVGAGI. The CDR3 has 16 amino acids. Trimming cost V 7 bases and J 4 bases, with 17 bases left between them.

This clonotype was observed a handful of times. The chain recombines TRBV4-2 with TRBJ2-7, with 13 positions matching TRBD2. The V segment lost 6 bases and the J segment 0 bases; nucleotides outside the gene matches: 2. Germline CDR1 reads LGHNA; CDR2 reads YNFKEQ. The CDR3 totals 15 residues. The CDR3 region is CASRGLAGSSYEQYF. The DNA of the CDR3 is TGTGCCAGCAGGGGACTAGCGGGGAGCTCCTACGAGCAGTACTTC.

The chain links TRBV7-8 to TRBJ1-1, with D hard to call. The germline V gene has CDR1 SGHVS and CDR2 FQNEAQ. The length of the CDR3 is 13 residues. Trimming took 1 base from V and 7 from J, leaving 10 bases between them. The CDR3 bases are TGTGCCAGCAGCTTAGGAGGAGTTAATGAAGCTTTCTTT. It yields the protein CASSLGGVNEAFF.

There are a few counts of this clonotype. A far bigger clonotype differs at one base, so this is likely a read error. V is TRBV6-2 or TRBV6-3 and J is TRBJ2-3; 7 bases fit TRBD2. CDR3 size: 15 residues. Per the germline V gene, CDR1 is MNHEY and CDR2 is SVGEGT. J lost 0 bases, V lost 0 bases, and 0 bases had no gene match. In nucleotides, the CDR3 is TGTGCCAGCAGTTACTCTAGCGGGAGCACAGATACGCAGTATTTT. Translation gives CASSYSSGSTDTQYF.

The rearrangement joins TRBV7-9 to TRBJ2-7; weak D call: TRBD2 (5 bases). Germline V gives CDR1 SEHNR, CDR2 FQNEAQ (reference sequence). This CDR3 is 11 amino acids long. V gave up 5 bases and J gave up 7 bases, with 9 bases separating them. The CDR3 bases are TGTGCCAGCAGCCTCCAGCGGGAGCAGTACTTC. Encoded protein: CASSLQREQYF.

The CDR3: CSAGGGATNEKLFF. CDR3 coding DNA: TGCAGTGCGGGTGGGGGGGCAACTAATGAAAAACTGTTTTTT. The chain links TRBV20-1 to TRBJ1-4, with D possibly being TRBD1 (5 bases). With 6 bases removed from V and 0 bases from J, the gap between germline ends came to 11 bases. Germline V CDR1 and CDR2: DFQATT, SNEGSKA (reference sequence). The CDR3 is 14 amino acids.

This clonotype appeared a few times. The CDR3 reads CASSSSGKYTDTQYF. CDR3 sequence (DNA): TGTGCCAGCAGTTCAAGCGGGAAATACACAGATACGCAGTATTTT. V gene TRBV2 combines with J gene TRBJ2-3, with 7 bases matching TRBD2. With 5 bases clipped from V and 2 bases from J, the junction kept 7 bases outside the gene matches. The CDR3 sequence is 15 residues long. Germline V lookup: CDR1 SNHLY, CDR2 FYNNEI.

This clonotype was detected many times. The gene calls are TRBV6-1 and TRBJ2-2; 9 positions agree with TRBD1. CDR1 and CDR2 (germline): MNHNS, SASEGT. Trimming took 8 bases from V and 6 from J; bases not matched to a gene: 10. The CDR3 sequence is 15 residues long. CDR3 DNA: TGTGCCAGCGGCCACAGGGGGCCGGAGGCCGGGGAGCTGTTTTTT. This codes for CASGHRGPEAGELFF.

This clonotype was recorded a few times. The chain recombines TRBV29-1 with TRBJ1-1; TRBD1 agrees at 8 bases. Unmatched junction bases numbered 3, after V lost 6 bases and J lost 0 bases. This CDR3 contains 13 residues. Germline CDR1 and CDR2: SQVTM and ANQGSEA. The CDR3 loop is CSVEDRVNTEAFF. The DNA of the CDR3 is TGCAGCGTGGAGGACAGGGTGAACACTGAAGCTTTCTTT.

Worth noting for this clonotype: A much more abundant neighbour one base away suggests this may be a read error. V usage is TRBV6-5 and J usage is TRBJ2-3, with TRBD1 as a possible D gene (7 bases). This CDR3 spans 15 amino acids. Germline V gene sequence: CDR1 MNHEY, CDR2 SVGAGI. V was clipped by 6 bases and J by 4 bases, with 17 bases between them. CDR3 sequence (DNA): TGTGCCAGCAGCTCTAGGGGGCCTAGCGCAGATACGCAGTATTTT. Amino acid sequence: CASSSRGPSADTQYF.

Ten or more counts support this clonotype. J is TRBJ2-2 and V is TRBV2, with D possibly TRBD1 on 6 matching bases. The CDR3 consists of 13 residues. Germline V gene data show CDR1 as SNHLY and CDR2 as FYNNEI. Between the trimmed V and J ends, which lost 6 bases and 5 bases, there was a span of 10 bases. The CDR3 DNA reads as TGTGCCAGCAGAGTACAGGGTACCGGGGAGCTGTTTTTT. Protein product: CASRVQGTGELFF.

The rearrangement joins TRBV20-1 to TRBJ2-7; 8 bases align to TRBD2. CDR1 is DFQATT and CDR2 is SNEGSKA in the germline V gene (reference sequence). Unmatched junction bases numbered 13, after V lost 7 bases and J lost 5 bases. The CDR3 is 14 residues long. Here the CDR3 reads CSDLRGGRQDEQYF. DNA of the CDR3: TGCAGTGACCTCCGTGGCGGGAGGCAGGACGAGCAGTACTTC.

This clonotype was observed many times. V usage is TRBV7-2 and J usage is TRBJ2-1, with D possibly TRBD2 on 6 matching bases. Trimming took off 5 bases at V and 1 base at J, with 12 bases between the two ends. The germline gives CDR1 SGHTA, CDR2 FQGNSA. The CDR3 is 15 residues long. The CDR3 reads CASSIGTASYNEQFF. The DNA of the CDR3 is TGTGCCAGCAGCATCGGGACTGCTTCCTACAATGAGCAGTTCTTC.

Points on this clonotype: This may stem from a read error, because a much larger clone lies one nucleotide away. The chain joins TRBV12-3 or TRBV12-4 to TRBJ2-2; D remains unclear. This CDR3 has 13 residues. This chain's CDR3 is CAGSLKASGELFF. CDR3 bases: TGTGCCGGCAGTTTAAAGGCATCCGGGGAGCTGTTTTTT.

This clonotype has more than one count but fewer than ten. V is TRBV3-1 and J is TRBJ2-2, with 11 bases matching TRBD2. CDR1 is LGHDT, CDR2 YNNKEL, per germline (reference sequence). CDR3 size: 19 residues. V gave up 0 bases and J gave up 4 bases; unmatched junction bases: 10. CDR3 nucleotide sequence: TGTGCCAGCAGCCAAGATCGAGGTAGCGGGAGGGCTAGCACCGGGGAGCTGTTTTTT. Encoded protein: CASSQDRGSGRASTGELFF.

A note on this clonotype: Just one base apart from a much larger clone, this may be a read error. The chain carries TRBV20-1 and TRBJ2-7; D might be TRBD1 (6 bases). V lost 0 bases and J 2 bases, leaving 11 bases between the germline ends. The CDR3 is 14 residues long. The germline gives CDR1 DFQATT, CDR2 SNEGSKA (reference sequence). The chain's CDR3 is CSARDMGATYEQYF. CDR3 nucleotide sequence: TGCAGTGCTAGAGATATGGGGGCCACCTACGAGCAGTACTTC.